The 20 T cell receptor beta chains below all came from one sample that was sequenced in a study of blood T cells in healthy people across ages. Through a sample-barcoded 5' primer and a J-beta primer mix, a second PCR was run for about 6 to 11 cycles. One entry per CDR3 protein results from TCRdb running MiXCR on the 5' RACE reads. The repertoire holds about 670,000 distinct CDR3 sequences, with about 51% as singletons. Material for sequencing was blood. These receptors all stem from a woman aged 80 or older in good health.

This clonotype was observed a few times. The CDR3 sequence: CASSYSRGGAPYEQYF. In DNA, the CDR3 is TGTGCCAGCAGTTACTCGAGAGGGGGCGCGCCCTACGAGCAGTACTTC. This chain connects TRBV6-2 or TRBV6-3 to TRBJ2-7; TRBD1 aligns across 7 bases. With 0 bases clipped from V and 2 bases from J, the junction kept 7 bases outside the gene matches. Germline values: CDR1 MNHEY, CDR2 SVGEGT. The CDR3 length is 16 residues.

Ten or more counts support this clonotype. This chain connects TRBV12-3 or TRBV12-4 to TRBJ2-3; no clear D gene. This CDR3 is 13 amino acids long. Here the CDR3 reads CATKGRYTDTQYF. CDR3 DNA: TGTGCGACCAAAGGGCGGTACACAGATACGCAGTATTTT.

CDR3 loop: CASSDGDTQTQYF. CDR3 DNA: TGTGCCAGCAGTGATGGGGACACCCAGACCCAGTACTTC. The rearrangement joins TRBV6-1 to TRBJ2-5; D may be TRBD1 (6 bases). Trimming cost V 3 bases and J 6 bases, with 11 bases left between them. Germline V gene sequence: CDR1 MNHNS, CDR2 SASEGT. CDR3 length equals 13 residues.

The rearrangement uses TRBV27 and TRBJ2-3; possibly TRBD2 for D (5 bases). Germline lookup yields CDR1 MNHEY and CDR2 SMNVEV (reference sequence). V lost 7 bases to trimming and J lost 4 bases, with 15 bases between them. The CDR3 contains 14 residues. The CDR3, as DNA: TGTGCCAGCACCGGGGTGGGGTTGGCAGATACGCAGTATTTT. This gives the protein CASTGVGLADTQYF.

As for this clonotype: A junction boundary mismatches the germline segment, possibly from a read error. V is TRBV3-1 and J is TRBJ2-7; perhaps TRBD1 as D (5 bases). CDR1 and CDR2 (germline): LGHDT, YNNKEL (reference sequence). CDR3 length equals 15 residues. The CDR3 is CACSQEKAGTYEQYF. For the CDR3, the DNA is TGTGCCTGCAGCCAAGAAAAGGCAGGGACCTACGAGCAGTACTTC.

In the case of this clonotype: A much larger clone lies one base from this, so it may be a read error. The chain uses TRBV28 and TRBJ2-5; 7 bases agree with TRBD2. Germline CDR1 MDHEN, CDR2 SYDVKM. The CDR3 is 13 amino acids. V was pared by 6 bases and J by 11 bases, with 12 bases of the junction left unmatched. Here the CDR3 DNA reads TGTGCCAGCAGGATAGCGGGTTTCAATGAGCAGTACTTC. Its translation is CASRIAGFNEQYF.

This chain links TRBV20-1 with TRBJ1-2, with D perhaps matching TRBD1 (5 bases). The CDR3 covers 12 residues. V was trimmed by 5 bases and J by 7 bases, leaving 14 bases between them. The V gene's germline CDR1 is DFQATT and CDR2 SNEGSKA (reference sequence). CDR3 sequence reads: CSARGDVPGYTF. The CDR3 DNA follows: TGCAGTGCTCGGGGGGACGTTCCTGGCTACACCTTC.

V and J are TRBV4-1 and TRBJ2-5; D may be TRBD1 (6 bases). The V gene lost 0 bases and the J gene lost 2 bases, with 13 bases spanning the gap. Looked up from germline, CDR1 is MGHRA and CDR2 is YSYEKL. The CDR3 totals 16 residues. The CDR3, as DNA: TGCGCCAGCAGCCAAGACACCGGACAGCCGCAAGAGACCCAGTACTTC. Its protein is CASSQDTGQPQETQYF.

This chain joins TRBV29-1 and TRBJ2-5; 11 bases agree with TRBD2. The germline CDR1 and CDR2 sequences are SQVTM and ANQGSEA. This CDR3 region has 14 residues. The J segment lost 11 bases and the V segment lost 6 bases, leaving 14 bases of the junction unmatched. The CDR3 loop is CSVDGTSGNNEQYF. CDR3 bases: TGCAGCGTCGACGGGACTAGCGGCAACAATGAGCAGTACTTC.

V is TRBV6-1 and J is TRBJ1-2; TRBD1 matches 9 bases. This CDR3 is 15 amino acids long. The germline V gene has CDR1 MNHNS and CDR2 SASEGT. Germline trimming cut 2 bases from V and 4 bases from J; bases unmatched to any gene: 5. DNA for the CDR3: TGTGCCAGCAGTGAACCGGGACAGGGTTTCTATGGCTACACCTTC. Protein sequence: CASSEPGQGFYGYTF.

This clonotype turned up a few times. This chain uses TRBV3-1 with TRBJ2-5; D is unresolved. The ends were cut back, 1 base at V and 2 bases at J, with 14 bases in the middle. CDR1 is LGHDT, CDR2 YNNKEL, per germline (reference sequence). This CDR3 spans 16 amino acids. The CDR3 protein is CASSQVGRRIQETQYF. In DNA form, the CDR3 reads TGTGCCAGCAGCCAAGTTGGGCGGCGTATACAAGAGACCCAGTACTTC.

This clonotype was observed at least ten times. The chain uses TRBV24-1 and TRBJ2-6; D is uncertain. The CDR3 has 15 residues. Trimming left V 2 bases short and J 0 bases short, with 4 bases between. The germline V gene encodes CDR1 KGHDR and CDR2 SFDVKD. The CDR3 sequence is CATSDSRSGANVLTF. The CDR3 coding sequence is TGTGCCACCAGTGATTCGCGCTCTGGGGCCAACGTCCTGACTTTC.

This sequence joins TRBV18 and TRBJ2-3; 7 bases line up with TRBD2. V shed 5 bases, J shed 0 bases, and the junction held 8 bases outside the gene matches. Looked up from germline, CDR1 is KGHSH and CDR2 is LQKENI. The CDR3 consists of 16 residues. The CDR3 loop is CASSSLAVSSTDTQYF. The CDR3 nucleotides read TGTGCCAGCTCATCCCTAGCGGTCTCTAGCACAGATACGCAGTATTTT.

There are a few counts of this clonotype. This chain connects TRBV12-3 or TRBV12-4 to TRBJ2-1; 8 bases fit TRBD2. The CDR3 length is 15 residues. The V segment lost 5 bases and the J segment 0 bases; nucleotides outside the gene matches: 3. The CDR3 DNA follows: TGTGCCAGCAGTCGAGCGGGGGCCTCCTACAATGAGCAGTTCTTC. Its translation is CASSRAGASYNEQFF.

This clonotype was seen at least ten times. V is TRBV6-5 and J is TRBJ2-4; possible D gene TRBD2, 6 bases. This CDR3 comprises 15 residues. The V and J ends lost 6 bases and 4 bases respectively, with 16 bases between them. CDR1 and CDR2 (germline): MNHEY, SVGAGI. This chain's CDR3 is CASRLAGTAKNIQYF. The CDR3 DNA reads TGTGCCAGCAGGCTGGCCGGGACTGCTAAAAACATTCAGTACTTC.

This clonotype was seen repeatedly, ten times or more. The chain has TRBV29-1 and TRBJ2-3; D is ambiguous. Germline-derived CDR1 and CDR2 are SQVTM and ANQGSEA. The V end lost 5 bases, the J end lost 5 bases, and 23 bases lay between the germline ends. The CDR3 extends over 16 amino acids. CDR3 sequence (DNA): TGCAGCGTTAGTAAACACGGATCCAGATTCCTAGATACGCAGTATTTT. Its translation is CSVSKHGSRFLDTQYF.

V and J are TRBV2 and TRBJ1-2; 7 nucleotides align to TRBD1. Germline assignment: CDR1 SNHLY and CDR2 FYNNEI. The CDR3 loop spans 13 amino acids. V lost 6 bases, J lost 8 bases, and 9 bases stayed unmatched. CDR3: CASRGQSLWGYTF. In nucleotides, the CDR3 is TGTGCCAGCAGGGGACAGAGCCTATGGGGCTACACCTTC.

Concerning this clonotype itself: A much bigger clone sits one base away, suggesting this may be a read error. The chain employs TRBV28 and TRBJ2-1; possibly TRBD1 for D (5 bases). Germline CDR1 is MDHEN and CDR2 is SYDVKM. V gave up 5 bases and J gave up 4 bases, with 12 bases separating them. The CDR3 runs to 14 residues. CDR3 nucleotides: TGTGCCAGCAGTGCAGGACATCGGTACAATGAGCAGTTCTTC. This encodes CASSAGHRYNEQFF.

The CDR3 loop is CASSATANTEAFF. CDR3 coding DNA: TGCGCCAGCAGCGCGACGGCGAACACTGAAGCTTTCTTT. This chain uses TRBV5-1 with TRBJ1-1; D remains ambiguous. Germline CDR1 is SGHRS and CDR2 is YFSETQ. The CDR3 contains 13 residues. Deletions cut 4 bases from V and 1 base from J, with 8 bases between.

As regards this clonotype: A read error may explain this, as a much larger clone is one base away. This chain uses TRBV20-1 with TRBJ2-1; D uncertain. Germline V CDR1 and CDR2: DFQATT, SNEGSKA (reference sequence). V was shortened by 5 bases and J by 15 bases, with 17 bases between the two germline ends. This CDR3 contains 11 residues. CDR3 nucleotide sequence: TGCAGTGCTGTCCCGGAACAGAGAGGGTTCTTC. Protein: CSAVPEQRGFF.